The present entry profiles one T cell receptor beta chain with its context. The sample holds one count of this clone. Its antigen target is currently unknown. It has no much larger one-base neighbor in the sample; base qualities were not kept. These data are taken from a study of blood T cell repertoires in COVID-19 (dated by TCRdb to about 2020). For context, the study as a whole: The collaborator samples originated in the United States, Italy and Spain and spanned the acute and convalescent phases of COVID-19. The prospective study material was composed of cDNA or gDNA derived from T cells, B-cell-depleted T cells, or PBMCs. Deeply sampled blood TCRbeta repertoires from subjects exposed to, actively infected with, or recovered from COVID-19 were included in the dataset. The repertoires were released in a freely available public database intended as a resource for research on the immune response to SARS-CoV-2. The samples were drawn from two sources: the first 160 participants of the ongoing ImmuneRACE study, and 1,200 or so subjects contributed by 6 global collaborators. The sample metadata nearly always contained a de-identified subject ID, COVID-19 status, age in years and sex. Where HLA class I and class II types were available, the types were taken from metadata supplied by the sample provider, not from assay-based typing. What the research found in general, with its limitations: The amount of clinical and demographic metadata varied by source and participant and was provided uncurated.

Reading the germline V gene (reference sequence) gives CDR1 LGHDT and CDR2 YNNKEL. V is clipped by 2 bases and J by 9 bases, and the sequence between their germline boundaries is 20 bases long. The CDR3 runs 16 amino acids, cysteine and phenylalanine included. CDR3 DNA is the only sequence kept; it has 48 bases, read in frame from the first base. In the prospective study, participants were 18 to 89 years old, resided in approximately 25 geographic areas of the United States, and were enrolled through a virtual design. Cohort assignment in the prospective study relied on participant-reported clinical history from a screening survey and a study questionnaire. For ImmuneRACE Cohort 3, a participant was defined as recovered based on two consecutive negative NP/OP PCR tests, clearance by a healthcare professional, or resolution of symptoms. Mobile phlebotomists in the prospective study collected whole blood, serum and a nasopharyngeal or oropharyngeal swab from every participant. Participants in the prospective study had the option to provide additional blood draws and questionnaires over an approximately 2-month period. Blood samples from the prospective study were shipped frozen or at room temperature prior to DNA extraction.

The immunoSEQ Assay, a bias-controlled multiplex PCR, was used to amplify TCRbeta CDR3 regions from genomic DNA. Under the source paper's analysis protocol: Nucleated cell counts per sample were estimated from amplification of reference gene primers within the assay. Sequence reads were collapsed and filtered to measure the absolute abundance of every unique TCRbeta CDR3 rearrangement. For each sample, productive Simpson clonality was calculated by taking the square root of Simpson's diversity index across productive rearrangements. Imported from immuneACCESS, the table was reduced by TCRdb to in-frame sequences with V and J called. These copies leave out some clones; in studies compared against another copy, an unresolved V gene accounts for under half, and the cause of the remainder is not known. Clonal size and the V and J genes are those of that table, whereas D and trimming came from the DNA. This sample holds 250,000 or so clones; about 89% were observed only once. 2.6% of the sample is held by the ten biggest clonotypes.

The sequence was obtained from a woman aged 18-30 years who had recovered from COVID-19. In this chain, TRBV3-1 (or the pseudogene TRBV3-2) is recombined with TRBJ1-5; the D gene is unclear. Sequencing was carried out using PBMCs or T cells enriched from blood (not recorded which). The nucleotide sequence reads TGTGCCAGCAGCCAAACTATGGACGGGATGACGAGGCCCCAGCATTTT. Its translation is CASSQTMDGMTRPQHF.